This T cell receptor beta chain stems from a study of blood T cell repertoires in COVID-19. V lost 6 bases, J lost 5 bases, and 13 bases lay in between. The CDR3 is 13 amino acids. Germline values: CDR1 MNHEY, CDR2 SMNVEV (reference sequence). As processed by the authors: How many nucleated cells were present was estimated from reference gene primer amplification. Some clones are missing from TCRdb's copy, which holds only in-frame ones; the method was immunoSEQ multiplex PCR. D and trimming come from the DNA, and the V and J calls and clone size come from that table. The table records about 160,000 clones, roughly 83% of them present only once.

This TCR came from a woman of 80 years or more with active or convalescent COVID-19. The material sequenced was peripheral blood. The rearrangement links TRBV27 to TRBJ1-1, with D maybe TRBD1 (5 bases). The CDR3 sequence is CASRTFQGTEAFF. In DNA form, the CDR3 reads TGTGCCAGCAGGACCTTCCAGGGAACTGAAGCTTTCTTT.